Presented here are 3 T cell receptor beta chains from one specimen sequenced in a study of CD8 T cells in ankylosing spondylitis. From the 5' RACE reads, TCRdb called clonotypes with MiXCR, one entry per CDR3 protein. The sample shows 100,000 to 150,000 distinct CDR3 sequences, roughly an eighth of them seen only once. The sequenced sample was blood, either unsorted or a sorted T cell fraction (not recorded which). These receptors were taken from a female donor with ankylosing spondylitis or in good health (not recorded which).

The chain carries TRBV28 and TRBJ1-4; the D gene is possibly TRBD1 (6 bases). This CDR3 comprises 15 residues. Germline assignment: CDR1 MDHEN and CDR2 SYDVKM. V was shortened by 2 bases and J by 3 bases, with 10 bases between the two germline ends. The CDR3 sequence: CASSLGGAPNEKLFF. Written as DNA, the CDR3 is TGTGCCAGCAGTTTAGGGGGGGCACCTAATGAAAAACTGTTTTTT. Using reference TRBV28 and TRBJ1-4 for the parts outside the CDR3, the full variable domain is DVKVTQSSRYLVKRTGEKVFLECVQDMDHENMFWYRQDPGLGLRLIYFSYDVKMKEKGDIPEGYSVSREKKERFSLILESASTNQTSMYLCASSLGGAPNEKLFFGSGTQLSVL.

This clonotype was observed at least ten times. The chain links TRBV28 to TRBJ2-7; D gene unclear. CDR1 MDHEN and CDR2 SYDVKM come from the germline V gene. V lost 2 bases, J lost 2 bases, and 7 bases lay in between. The length of the CDR3 is 13 residues. CDR3 residues: CASSLTGPYEQYF. CDR3 nucleotide sequence: TGTGCCAGCAGTTTAACGGGCCCCTACGAGCAGTACTTC.

This clonotype has a handful of counts. The chain is built from TRBV29-1 and TRBJ2-5; D possibly corresponds to TRBD1 (5 bases). The CDR3 covers 16 residues. CDR1 is SQVTM and CDR2 is ANQGSEA in the germline V gene. Trimming took off 5 bases at V and 2 bases at J, with 21 bases between the two ends. This CDR3 reads CSVFYRVRATQETQYF. CDR3 nucleotides: TGCAGCGTTTTTTATAGGGTCAGGGCTACGCAAGAGACCCAGTACTTC.